The clone carrying this T cell receptor beta chain was observed a handful of times. This sample stems from a study of CD8+ T cells in alopecia areata. Extraction of RNA preceded its reverse transcription into cDNA, which served as the sequencing template. Clones were read by immunoSEQ multiplex PCR, and TCRdb kept only the in-frame ones, dropping some. Of under 150,000 clones in the sample, approximately 55% were seen once. The CDR3 contains 13 residues. The germline gives CDR1 SGHNT, CDR2 YYREEE (reference sequence). V lost 4 bases and J 5 bases, leaving 9 bases between the germline ends. Treatment reported: oral pan-JAK inhibitor, 5-10 mg twice daily. Both peripheral blood and punch biopsies of lesional scalp skin were obtained from patients who had alopecia areata.

Sample: CD4+ T cells sorted from blood, taken at week 24, from a patient treated with tofacitinib. The J gene is TRBJ2-2, the V gene TRBV5-4, with D tentatively TRBD1 (5 bases). This TCR came from a human donor with alopecia areata. CDR3 amino acids: CASSPGQTGELFF. CDR3 DNA sequence: TGTGCCAGCAGCCCAGGACAAACCGGGGAGCTGTTTTTT.